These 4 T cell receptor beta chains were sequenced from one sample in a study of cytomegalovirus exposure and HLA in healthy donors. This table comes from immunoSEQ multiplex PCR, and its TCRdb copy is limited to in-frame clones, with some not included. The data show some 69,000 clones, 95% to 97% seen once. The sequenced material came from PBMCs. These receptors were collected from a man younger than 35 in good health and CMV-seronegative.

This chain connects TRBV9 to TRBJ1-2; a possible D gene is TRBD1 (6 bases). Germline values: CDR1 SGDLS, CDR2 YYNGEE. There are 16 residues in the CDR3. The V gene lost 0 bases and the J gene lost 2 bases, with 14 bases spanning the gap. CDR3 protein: CASSVGGPSTNYGYTF. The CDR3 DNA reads TGTGCCAGCAGCGTAGGGGGGCCTAGTACGAACTATGGCTACACCTTC.

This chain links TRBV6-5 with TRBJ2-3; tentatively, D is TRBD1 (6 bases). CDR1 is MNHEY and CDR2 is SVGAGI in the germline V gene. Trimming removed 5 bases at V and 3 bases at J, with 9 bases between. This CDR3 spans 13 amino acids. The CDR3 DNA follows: TGTGCCAGCAGTGTTACAGGGACAGATACGCAGTATTTT. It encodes CASSVTGTDTQYF.

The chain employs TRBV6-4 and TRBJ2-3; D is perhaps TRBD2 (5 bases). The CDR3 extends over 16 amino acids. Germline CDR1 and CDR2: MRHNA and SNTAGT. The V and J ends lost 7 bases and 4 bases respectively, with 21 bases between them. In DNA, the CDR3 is TGTGCCAGCACCCCGGACTCCTCACATTACCCAGATACGCAGTATTTT. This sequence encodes CASTPDSSHYPDTQYF.

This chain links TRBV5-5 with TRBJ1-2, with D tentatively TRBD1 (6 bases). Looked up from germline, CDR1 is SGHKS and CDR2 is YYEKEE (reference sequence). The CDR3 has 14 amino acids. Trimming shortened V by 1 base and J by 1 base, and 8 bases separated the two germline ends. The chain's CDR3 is CASSLRGGNYGYTF. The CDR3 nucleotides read TGTGCCAGCAGCTTGAGAGGGGGTAACTATGGCTACACCTTC.